The text below deals with one T cell receptor beta chain. Losses at the gene ends were 0 bases for V and 0 bases for J; bases not matched to a gene: 2. Germline loops: CDR1 SGHRS, CDR2 YFSETQ. This CDR3 region has 17 residues. The data were taken from a study of blood T cell repertoires in COVID-19. Data came from immunoSEQ multiplex PCR; TCRdb stores just in-frame clones and leaves some out. The repertoire holds 150,000 or so clones, with around 80% as singletons. The specimen sequenced was peripheral blood. The receptor was isolated from a human donor with acute or convalescent COVID-19. The donor label of this sample is uncertain. V usage is TRBV5-1 and J usage is TRBJ1-3; TRBD1 agrees at 11 bases. The CDR3, as DNA: TGCGCCAGCAGCTTGGAAGGGACAGGGGGCTCTGGAAACACCATATATTTT. Translating gives CASSLEGTGGSGNTIYF. Filled out from reference TRBV5-1 and TRBJ1-3, the complete variable domain reads KAGVTQTPRYLIKTRGQQVTLSCSPISGHRSVSWYQQTPGQGLQFLFEYFSETQRNKGNFPGRFSGRQFSNSRSEMNVSTLELGDSALYLCASSLEGTGGSGNTIYFGEGSWLTVV.